A selection of T cell receptor beta chains follows, all from one sample in a study of T cells in Graves' hyperthyroidism and ophthalmopathy. TCRdb passed the multiplex PCR reads through MiXCR, listing each CDR3 protein once. The table shows about 720,000 distinct CDR3 sequences, with around 17% occurring only once. Sequenced: blood. The receptors were gathered from a young man with Graves' hyperthyroidism. Each CDR3 is given with its conserved first and last residue. D genes are given only for firm matches.

V: TRBV5-5; J: TRBJ2-1; length: 17; D: TRBD1; CDR3: CASSFRDRGGSYNEQFF
V: TRBV3-1; J: TRBJ2-5; length: 13; D: -; CDR3: CASSPDTGETQYF
V: TRBV6-2/TRBV6-3; J: TRBJ2-2; length: 13; D: TRBD1; CDR3: CASSGTETGELFF
V: TRBV7-3; J: TRBJ1-2; length: 13; D: TRBD1; CDR3: CASSPTGGHGYTF
V: TRBV4-2; J: TRBJ2-3; length: 14; D: -; CDR3: CASSQDPNADTQYF
V: TRBV28; J: TRBJ2-7; length: 15; D: -; CDR3: CASSFFVGAAAGQYF
V: TRBV29-1; J: TRBJ2-5; length: 12; D: -; CDR3: CSVASVMETQYF
V: TRBV5-4; J: TRBJ2-3; length: 12; D: -; CDR3: CASSTGEDTQYF
V: TRBV7-9; J: TRBJ2-5; length: 15; D: -; CDR3: CASSLPRPGEETQYF
V: TRBV20-1; J: TRBJ2-1; length: 16; D: -; CDR3: CSARDIGGGFSDEQFF
V: TRBV7-2; J: TRBJ2-3; length: 16; D: TRBD2; CDR3: CASSATSGRAADTQYF
V: TRBV11-2; J: TRBJ2-7; length: 16; D: -; CDR3: CASSLGGGSSSYEQYF
V: TRBV29-1; J: TRBJ2-2; length: 13; D: -; CDR3: CSVDPRPTGELFF
V: TRBV14; J: TRBJ2-7; length: 15; D: TRBD2; CDR3: CASSSLAGVRHEQYF
V: TRBV28; J: TRBJ2-7; length: 18; D: TRBD1; CDR3: CASSLWLGDRGPRNEQYF
V: TRBV25-1; J: TRBJ1-1; length: 14; D: -; CDR3: CASSEGPRGTEAFF
V: TRBV7-6; J: TRBJ2-1; length: 19; D: TRBD2; CDR3: CASSPHTVAGGGSYNEQFF
V: TRBV18; J: TRBJ2-7; length: 12; D: -; CDR3: CASSEQGLEQYF
V: TRBV20-1; J: TRBJ1-5; length: 16; D: -; CDR3: CSARDPTGGSNQPQHF
V: TRBV4-1; J: TRBJ2-1; length: 12; D: -; CDR3: CASSQAVNEQFF
V: TRBV27; J: TRBJ2-7; length: 14; D: -; CDR3: CASKNGAEWYEQYF
V: TRBV7-7; J: TRBJ2-2; length: 16; D: -; CDR3: CASSFATTIFAGELFF